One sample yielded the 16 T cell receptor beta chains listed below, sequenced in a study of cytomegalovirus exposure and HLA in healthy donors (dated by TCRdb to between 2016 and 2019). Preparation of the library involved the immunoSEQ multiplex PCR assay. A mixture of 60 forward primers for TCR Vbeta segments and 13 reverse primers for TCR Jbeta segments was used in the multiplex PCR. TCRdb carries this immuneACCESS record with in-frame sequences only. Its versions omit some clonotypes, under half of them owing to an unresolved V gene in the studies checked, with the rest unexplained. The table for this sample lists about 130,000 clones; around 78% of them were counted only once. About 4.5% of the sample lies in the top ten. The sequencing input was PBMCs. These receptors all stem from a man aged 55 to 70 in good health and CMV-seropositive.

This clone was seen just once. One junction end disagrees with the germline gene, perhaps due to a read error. Written as DNA, the CDR3 is TGTGCCAGCAGTTACAACACAGGGGGCGCAGGCGAGCAGTGCTTC. Translation gives CASSYNTGGAGEQCF. The gene calls are TRBV6-5 and TRBJ2-7; 9 positions match TRBD1. CDR1 and CDR2 (germline): MNHEY, SVGAGI. There are 15 residues in the CDR3.

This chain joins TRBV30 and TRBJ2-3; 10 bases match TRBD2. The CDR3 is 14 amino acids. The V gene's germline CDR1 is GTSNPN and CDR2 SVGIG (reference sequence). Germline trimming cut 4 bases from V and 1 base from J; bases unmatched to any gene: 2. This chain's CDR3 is CAWITSGGTDTQYF. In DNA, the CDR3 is TGTGCCTGGATCACTAGCGGGGGCACAGATACGCAGTATTTT.

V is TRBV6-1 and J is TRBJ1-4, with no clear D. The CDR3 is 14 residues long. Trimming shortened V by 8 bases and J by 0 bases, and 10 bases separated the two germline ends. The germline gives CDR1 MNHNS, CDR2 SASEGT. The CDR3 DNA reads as TGTGCCAGCCTTGATGTAGCAACTAATGAAAAACTGTTTTTT. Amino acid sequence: CASLDVATNEKLFF.

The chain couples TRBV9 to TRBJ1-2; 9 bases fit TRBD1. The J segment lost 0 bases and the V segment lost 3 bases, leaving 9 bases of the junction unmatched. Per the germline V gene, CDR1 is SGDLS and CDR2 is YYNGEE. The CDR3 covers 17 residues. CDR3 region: CASSGTGGSESNYGYTF. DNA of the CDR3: TGTGCCAGCAGCGGCACAGGGGGCAGCGAGTCTAACTATGGCTACACCTTC.

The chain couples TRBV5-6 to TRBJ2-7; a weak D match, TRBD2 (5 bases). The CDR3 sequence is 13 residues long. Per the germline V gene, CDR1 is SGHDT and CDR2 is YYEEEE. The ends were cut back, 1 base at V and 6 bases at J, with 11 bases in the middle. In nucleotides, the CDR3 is TGTGCCAGCAGCTTGCGAAATCGGGGCGAGCAGTACTTC. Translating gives CASSLRNRGEQYF.

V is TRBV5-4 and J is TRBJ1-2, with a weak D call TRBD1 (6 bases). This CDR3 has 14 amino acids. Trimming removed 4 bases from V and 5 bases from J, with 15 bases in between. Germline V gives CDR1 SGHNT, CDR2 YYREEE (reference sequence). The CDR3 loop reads CASSDGQRGYGYTF. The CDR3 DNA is TGTGCCAGCAGCGATGGACAGAGGGGGTATGGCTACACCTTC.

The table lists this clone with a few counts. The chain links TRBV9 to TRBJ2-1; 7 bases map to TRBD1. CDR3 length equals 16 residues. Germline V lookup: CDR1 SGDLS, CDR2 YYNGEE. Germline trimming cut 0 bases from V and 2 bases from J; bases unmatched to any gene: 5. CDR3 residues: CASSVETGAPYNEQFF. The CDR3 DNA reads TGTGCCAGCAGCGTAGAAACAGGGGCCCCCTACAATGAGCAGTTCTTC.

As DNA, the CDR3 is TGTGCCAGCAGTTCCGTGTGGGCAGGGGAGACCCAGTACTTC. It specifies CASSSVWAGETQYF. V is TRBV2 and J is TRBJ2-5; D is possibly TRBD1 (5 bases). The CDR3 is 14 amino acids. Trimming stripped 5 bases from V and 5 bases from J, with 15 bases between. Germline loops: CDR1 SNHLY, CDR2 FYNNEI.

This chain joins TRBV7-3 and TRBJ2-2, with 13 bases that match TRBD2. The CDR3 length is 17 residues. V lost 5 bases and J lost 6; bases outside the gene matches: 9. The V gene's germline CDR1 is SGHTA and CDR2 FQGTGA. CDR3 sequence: CASSRQTSGGFAGELFF. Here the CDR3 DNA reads TGTGCCAGCAGCCGGCAGACTAGCGGGGGGTTCGCCGGGGAGCTGTTTTTT. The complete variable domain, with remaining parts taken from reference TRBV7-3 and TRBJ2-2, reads GAGVSQTPSNKVTEKGKYVELRCDPISGHTALYWYRQSLGQGPEFLIYFQGTGAADDSGLPNDRFFAVRPEGSVSTLKIQRTERGDSAVYLCASSRQTSGGFAGELFFGEGSRLTVL.

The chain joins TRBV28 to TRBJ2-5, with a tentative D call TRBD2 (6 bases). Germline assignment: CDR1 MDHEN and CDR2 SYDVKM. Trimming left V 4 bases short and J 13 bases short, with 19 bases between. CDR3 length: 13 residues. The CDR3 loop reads CASSSWGGYQRYF. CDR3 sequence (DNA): TGTGCCAGCAGTTCTTGGGGAGGTTACCAGCGGTACTTC.

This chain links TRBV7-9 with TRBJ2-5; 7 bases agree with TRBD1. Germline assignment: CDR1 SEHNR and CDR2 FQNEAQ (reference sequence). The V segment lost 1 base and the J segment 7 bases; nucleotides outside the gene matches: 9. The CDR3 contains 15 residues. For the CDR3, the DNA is TGTGCCAGCAGCTTAGTGACAGGGCCAGGGGCGACCCAGTACTTC. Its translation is CASSLVTGPGATQYF.

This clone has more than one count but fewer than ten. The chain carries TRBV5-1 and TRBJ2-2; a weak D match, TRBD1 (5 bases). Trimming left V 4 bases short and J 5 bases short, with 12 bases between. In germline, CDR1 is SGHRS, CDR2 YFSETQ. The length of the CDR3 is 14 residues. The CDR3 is CASSESGLTGELFF. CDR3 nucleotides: TGCGCCAGCAGCGAATCAGGGCTGACCGGGGAGCTGTTTTTT.

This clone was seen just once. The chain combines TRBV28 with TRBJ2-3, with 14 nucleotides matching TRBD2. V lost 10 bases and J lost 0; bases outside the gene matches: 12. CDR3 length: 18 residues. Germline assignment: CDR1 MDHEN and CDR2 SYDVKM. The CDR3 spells CATSGGTSGGSSTDTQYF. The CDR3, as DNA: TGTGCCACCTCTGGGGGGACTAGCGGGGGTTCTAGCACAGATACGCAGTATTTT.

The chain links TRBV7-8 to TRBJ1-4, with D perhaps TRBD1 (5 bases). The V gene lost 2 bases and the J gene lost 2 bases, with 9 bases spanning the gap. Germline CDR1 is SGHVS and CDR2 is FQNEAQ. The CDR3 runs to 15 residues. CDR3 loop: CASSLFGGTNEKLFF. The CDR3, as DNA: TGTGCCAGCAGCTTATTCGGGGGGACTAATGAAAAACTGTTTTTT.

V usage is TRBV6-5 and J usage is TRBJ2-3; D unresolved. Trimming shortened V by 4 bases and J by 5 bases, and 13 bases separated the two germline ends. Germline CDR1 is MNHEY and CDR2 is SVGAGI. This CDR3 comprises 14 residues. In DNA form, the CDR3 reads TGTGCCAGCAGTTTCGCCGCGGCATTAGATACGCAGTATTTT. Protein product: CASSFAAALDTQYF.

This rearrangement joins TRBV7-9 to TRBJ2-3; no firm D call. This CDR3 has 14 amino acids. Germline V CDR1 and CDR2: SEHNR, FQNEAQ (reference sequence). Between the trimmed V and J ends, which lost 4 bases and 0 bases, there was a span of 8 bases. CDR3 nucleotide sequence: TGTGCCAGCAGCTCTTCAGCGAGCACAGATACGCAGTATTTT. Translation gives CASSSSASTDTQYF.